This T cell receptor beta chain came from a study of T cell clonality in common variable immunodeficiency. This clone is classed as medium-sized. Its antigen is still unknown. The read ends 3 residues before the CDR3 terminus; that terminus is restored from the germline J gene. The CDR3 totals 16 residues. From germline, CDR1 is GTSNPN and CDR2 SVGIG (reference sequence). V lost 2 bases to trimming and J lost 5 bases; unmatched junction nucleotides: 7. Clones were read by immunoSEQ multiplex PCR, and TCRdb kept only the in-frame ones, dropping some. This sample carries about 12,000 clones and no singletons, and approximately 7.7% goes to the top ten. Broader study findings: In common variable immunodeficiency, TCR beta chains reportedly carried fewer deletions and N-nucleotide insertions.

Sequenced sample: peripheral blood mononuclear cells. The chain uses TRBV30 and TRBJ2-5; TRBD2 matches at 14 bases. This TCR came from a human donor with common variable immunodeficiency. CDR3 bases read: TGTGCCTGGAGTAATGCGGGACTAGCGGGGGAGGAGACC. Amino acids: CAWSNAGLAGEET. The whole CDR3 protein reads CAWSNAGLAGEETQYF.